These 15 T cell receptor beta chains were all obtained from the same sample, sequenced in a study of response to subunit inactivated influenza vaccine. TCRdb fed the RT-PCR reads into MiXCR, producing one record per CDR3 protein. The table has 800,000 or so distinct CDR3 sequences, about 20% seen once. The input for sequencing was PBMCs from blood, taken 4 to 6 days after vaccination. The receptors originated from a man aged 50 or older who received an inactivated influenza vaccine.

The V call is TRBV29-1, the J call TRBJ1-1; TRBD1 might be the D (6 bases). Germline CDR1 is SQVTM and CDR2 is ANQGSEA. Trimming left V 6 bases short and J 1 base short, with 15 bases between. CDR3 size: 14 residues. CDR3: CSVSIQGKNTEAFF. As DNA, the CDR3 is TGCAGCGTCTCCATACAGGGAAAGAACACTGAAGCTTTCTTT. Supplemented by reference TRBV29-1 and TRBJ1-1, the full variable domain reads SAVISQKPSRDICQRGTSLTIQCQVDSQVTMMFWYRQQPGQSLTLIATANQGSEATYESGFVIDKFPISRPNLTFSTLTVSNMSPEDSSIYLCSVSIQGKNTEAFFGQGTRLTVV.

V is TRBV5-1 and J is TRBJ1-6; 9 nucleotides align to TRBD1. Germline V gene data show CDR1 as SGHRS and CDR2 as YFSETQ. This CDR3 comprises 13 residues. The V segment lost 3 bases and the J segment 9 bases; nucleotides outside the gene matches: 1. For the CDR3, the DNA is TGCGCCAGCAGCTACAGGGGGCCTTCACCCCTCCACTTT. Its translation is CASSYRGPSPLHF.

The chain is built from TRBV10-3 and TRBJ2-6, with D perhaps TRBD2 (6 bases). V was cut by 5 bases and J by 0 bases, with 14 bases left in between. This CDR3 comprises 17 residues. In germline, CDR1 is ENHRY, CDR2 SYGVKD. CDR3 DNA: TGTGCCATCAGTCCCGGGACTGTAGGCTCTGGGGCCAACGTCCTGACTTTC. Translation: CAISPGTVGSGANVLTF.

The chain links TRBV13 to TRBJ2-3; D unresolved. Germline CDR1 PRHDT, CDR2 FYEKMQ (reference sequence). This CDR3 contains 13 residues. Between the trimmed V and J ends, which lost 5 bases and 6 bases, there was a span of 12 bases. The CDR3 reads CASSPLPPDTQYF. Here the CDR3 DNA reads TGTGCCAGCAGCCCCCTTCCACCCGATACGCAGTATTTT.

The gene calls are TRBV9 and TRBJ2-3; D unclear. The better agreement between TRBJ1-5 and the DNA end casts doubt on the J call. Germline V gene data show CDR1 as SGDLS and CDR2 as YYNGEE. CDR3 length equals 14 residues. The CDR3 nucleotides are TGTGCCAGCAGCGTAAGGCACCACACAGATACGCAGCATTTT. Translation gives CASSVRHHTDTQHF.

The chain recombines TRBV6-5 with TRBJ2-7; D gene uncertain. The CDR3 has 14 amino acids. Germline V gene lookup returns CDR1 MNHEY and CDR2 SVGAGI. V lost 0 bases to trimming and J lost 2 bases, with 8 bases between them. The CDR3 sequence: CASSYSGRTYEQYF. The CDR3 DNA follows: TGTGCCAGCAGTTACTCGGGCAGGACCTACGAGCAGTACTTC.

The J gene is TRBJ2-1, the V gene TRBV6-5; D is possibly TRBD1 (6 bases). Germline V lookup: CDR1 MNHEY, CDR2 SVGAGI. This CDR3 spans 14 amino acids. Deletions cut 2 bases from V and 9 bases from J, with 14 bases between. The CDR3 DNA reads TGTGCCAGCAGTTACACAGGGATACGGAGTGAGCAGTTCTTC. It is translated as CASSYTGIRSEQFF.

The chain combines TRBV6-5 with TRBJ2-7, with D perhaps matching TRBD2 (5 bases). V was cut by 2 bases and J by 0 bases, with 11 bases left in between. This CDR3 spans 15 amino acids. The germline gives CDR1 MNHEY, CDR2 SVGAGI. CDR3 in DNA: TGTGCCAGCAGTTACGGAGGCAGGAGCTCCTACGAGCAGTACTTC. This encodes CASSYGGRSSYEQYF.

The chain combines TRBV7-6 with TRBJ2-2; 10 bases line up with TRBD1. The CDR3 runs to 16 residues. V trimming: 5 bases; J trimming: 4 bases; junction bases outside the gene matches: 7. Germline V gives CDR1 SGHVS, CDR2 FNYEAQ. The CDR3 DNA is TGTGCCAGCAGCCCGACAGGGGGCGTAGGCACCGGGGAGCTGTTTTTT. Translated: CASSPTGGVGTGELFF.

This clonotype was seen a handful of times. The CDR3 region is CASSFDSPYNEQFF. Written as DNA, the CDR3 is TGTGCCAGCAGTTTTGACTCCCCCTACAATGAGCAGTTCTTC. The rearrangement uses TRBV12-3 or TRBV12-4 and TRBJ2-1; D is uncertain. The V end lost 3 bases, the J end lost 2 bases, and 8 bases lay between the germline ends. CDR3 size: 14 residues.

This clonotype was detected a few times. The chain combines TRBV20-1 with TRBJ2-1; D is uncertain. The V gene lost 0 bases and the J gene lost 0 bases, with 9 bases spanning the gap. Germline V gene data show CDR1 as DFQATT and CDR2 as SNEGSKA (reference sequence). The CDR3 spans 15 residues. DNA for the CDR3: TGCAGTGCTAGAGACTTCACCTACTCCTACAATGAGCAGTTCTTC. Translating it yields CSARDFTYSYNEQFF.

This clonotype showed up just a few times. The genes are TRBV6-2 or TRBV6-3 and TRBJ2-7, with 9 bases matching TRBD1. The germline CDR1 and CDR2 sequences are MNHEY and SVGEGT. CDR3 length equals 17 residues. J lost 1 base, V lost 4 bases, and 11 bases had no gene match. For the CDR3, the DNA is TGTGCCAGCAGTTTCTCCCTTCGGGACAGGGAGTCCTACGAGCAGTACTTC. As protein: CASSFSLRDRESYEQYF.

There are a few counts of this clonotype. The chain carries TRBV12-3 or TRBV12-4 and TRBJ2-2; D remains unclear. This CDR3 contains 12 residues. The V end was cut by 6 bases, the J end by 6 bases, with 8 bases between. DNA for the CDR3: TGTGCCAGCAGACGTACTCCCGGGGAGCTGTTTTTT. As protein: CASRRTPGELFF.

There are a few counts of this clonotype. The rearrangement joins TRBV12-3 or TRBV12-4 to TRBJ2-1; TRBD2 aligns across 10 bases. The CDR3 loop spans 17 amino acids. V shed 7 bases, J shed 2 bases, and the junction held 11 bases outside the gene matches. CDR3 residues: CASIRASGGPTYNEQFF. CDR3 coding DNA: TGTGCCAGCATCAGGGCTAGCGGGGGCCCCACCTACAATGAGCAGTTCTTC.

This clonotype has a handful of counts. The DNA of the CDR3 is TGTGCCAGCAGTTATCTACTAGCGGGAGGTGAGACCCAGTACTTC. It codes for CASSYLLAGGETQYF. The chain joins TRBV6-2 or TRBV6-3 to TRBJ2-5; 12 bases agree with TRBD2. The CDR3 is made up of 15 amino acids. V lost 3 bases, J lost 5 bases, and 4 bases stayed unmatched. Germline CDR1 is MNHEY and CDR2 is SVGEGT.